The TCR beta chain under discussion was sequenced for a study of cytomegalovirus exposure and HLA in healthy donors. The donors were in the 120-subject validation cohort; that cohort was separate from the roughly 700-subject first cohort. Study-level results: Rare TCR sequences dominated, though some public TCRs recurred in many donors.

On this clone: Its target is unknown.

Germline CDR1 reads SGHDN; CDR2 reads FVKESK. The CDR3 is 15 amino acids. Trimming took off 2 bases at V and 4 bases at J, with 9 bases between the two ends. TCRdb keeps only in-frame clones here, not all; method: immunoSEQ multiplex PCR. Here the sample spans 300,000 to 400,000 clones, 75% to 90% being singletons. The TCR sequence derives from a woman under 30 in good health and CMV-seronegative. What was sequenced was PBMCs. The chain combines TRBV14 with TRBJ2-6, with a tentative D call TRBD1 (5 bases). CDR3 in amino acids: CASSQQGRGANVLTF. Written as DNA, the CDR3 is TGTGCCAGCAGCCAACAGGGTAGGGGGGCCAACGTCCTGACTTTC.